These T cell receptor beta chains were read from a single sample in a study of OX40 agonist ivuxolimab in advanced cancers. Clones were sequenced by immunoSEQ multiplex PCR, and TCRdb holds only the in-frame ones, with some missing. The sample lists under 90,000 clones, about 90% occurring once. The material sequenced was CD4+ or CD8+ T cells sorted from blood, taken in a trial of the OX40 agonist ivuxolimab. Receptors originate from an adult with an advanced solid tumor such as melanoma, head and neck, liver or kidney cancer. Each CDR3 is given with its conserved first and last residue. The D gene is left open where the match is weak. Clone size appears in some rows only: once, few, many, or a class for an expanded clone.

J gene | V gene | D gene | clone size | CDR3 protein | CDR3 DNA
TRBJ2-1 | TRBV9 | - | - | CASSALLAGEQFF | TGTGCCAGCAGCGCCCTTCTGGCGGGTGAGCAGTTCTTC
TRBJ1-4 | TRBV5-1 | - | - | CASSLEEVGGKLFF | TGCGCCAGCAGCTTGGAAGAGGTAGGAGGAAAACTGTTTTTT
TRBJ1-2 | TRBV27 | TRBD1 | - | CASSYTGGVPYGYTF | TGTGCCAGCAGTTACACAGGGGGCGTCCCCTATGGCTACACCTTC
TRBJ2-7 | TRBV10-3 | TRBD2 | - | CASRGGVSYEQYF | TGTGCCAGCCGGGGGGGGGTGTCCTACGAGCAGTACTTC
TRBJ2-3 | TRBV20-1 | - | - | CSASKHTQYF | TGCAGTGCTAGTAAGCATACGCAGTATTTT
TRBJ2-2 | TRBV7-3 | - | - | CASSSPNTGELFF | TGTGCCAGCAGCTCTCCGAACACCGGGGAGCTGTTTTTT
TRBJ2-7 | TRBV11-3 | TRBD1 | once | CASSLEGQGGYEQYF | TGTGCCAGCAGCTTAGAAGGACAGGGGGGCTACGAGCAGTACTTC
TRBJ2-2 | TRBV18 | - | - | CASSPQVDGANTGELFF | TGTGCCAGCTCACCCCAGGTGGACGGGGCGAACACCGGGGAGCTGTTTTTT
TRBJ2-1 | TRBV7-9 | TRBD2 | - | CASSASGRSNEQFF | TGTGCCAGCAGCGCTAGCGGGAGGAGCAATGAGCAGTTCTTC
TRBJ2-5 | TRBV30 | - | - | CAWSSGVGETQYF | TGTGCCTGGAGTTCGGGGGTAGGAGAGACCCAGTACTTC
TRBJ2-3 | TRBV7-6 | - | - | CASSLGSPADTQYF | TGTGCCAGCAGCTTAGGCTCCCCGGCAGATACGCAGTATTTT
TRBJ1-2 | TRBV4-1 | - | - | CASSQVVWGRNYGYTF | TGCGCCAGCAGCCAAGTAGTTTGGGGGCGCAACTATGGCTACACCTTC
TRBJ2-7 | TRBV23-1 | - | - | CASSQVWYEYEQYF | TGCGCCAGCAGTCAGGTCTGGTACGAGTACGAGCAGTACTTC
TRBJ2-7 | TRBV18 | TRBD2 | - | CASSDSPNSGSSSYEQYF | TGTGCCAGCTCCGACAGTCCAAATAGCGGGAGTTCGTCCTACGAGCAGTACTTC
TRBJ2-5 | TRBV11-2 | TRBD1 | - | CASSPGQGEETQYF | TGTGCCAGCAGCCCCGGACAGGGGGAAGAGACCCAGTACTTC
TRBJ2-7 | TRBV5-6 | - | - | CASSGKGGARTYEQYF | TGTGCCAGCAGCGGCAAGGGGGGGGCGCGGACCTACGAGCAGTACTTC
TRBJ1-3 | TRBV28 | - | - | CASSFGGPPSGNTIYF | TGTGCCAGCAGTTTCGGGGGGCCCCCCTCTGGAAACACCATATATTTT
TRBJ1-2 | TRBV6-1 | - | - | CASRTGQNLYGYTF | TGTGCCAGCAGGACCGGACAGAATCTGTATGGCTACACCTTC